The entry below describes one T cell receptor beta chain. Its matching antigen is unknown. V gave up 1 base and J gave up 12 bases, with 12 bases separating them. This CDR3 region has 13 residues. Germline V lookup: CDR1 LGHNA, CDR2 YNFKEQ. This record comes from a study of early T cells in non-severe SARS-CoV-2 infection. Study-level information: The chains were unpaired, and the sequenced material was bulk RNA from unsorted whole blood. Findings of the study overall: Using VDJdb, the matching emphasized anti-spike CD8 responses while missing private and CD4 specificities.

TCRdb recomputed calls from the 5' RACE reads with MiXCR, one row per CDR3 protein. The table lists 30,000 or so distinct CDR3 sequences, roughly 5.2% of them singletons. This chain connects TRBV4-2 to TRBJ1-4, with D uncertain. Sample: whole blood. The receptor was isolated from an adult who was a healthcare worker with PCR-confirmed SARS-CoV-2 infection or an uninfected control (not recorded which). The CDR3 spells CASSQAPAPQLFF. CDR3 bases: TGTGCCAGCAGCCAAGCCCCCGCGCCCCAACTGTTTTTT.